The 21 T cell receptor beta chains given below trace back to one sample, sequenced in a study of shared clonotypes between healthy human individuals. TCRdb's table, derived via immunoSEQ multiplex PCR, lists solely in-frame clones and lacks some. The sample holds about 700,000 clones, about 74% seen once. Material: memory CD4+ T cells sorted from blood. Stated subset: CD45RA-negative fraction. These receptors all come from a young woman in good health.

The chain combines TRBV7-9 with TRBJ2-7; TRBD2 agrees at 8 bases. The CDR3 sequence is 16 residues long. J lost 3 bases, V lost 5 bases, and 12 bases had no gene match. The germline V gene has CDR1 SEHNR and CDR2 FQNEAQ (reference sequence). CDR3 DNA: TGTGCCAGCAGCCCCGGATTCGGGGGGGGAGGCTACGAGCAGTACTTC. Translating gives CASSPGFGGGGYEQYF.

CDR3 in amino acids: CASSLVTGGNGYTF. In nucleotides, the CDR3 is TGTGCCAGCAGCTTGGTTACAGGGGGCAATGGCTACACCTTC. The chain couples TRBV5-6 to TRBJ1-2; 9 bases are a match to TRBD1. The CDR3 runs to 14 residues. From germline, CDR1 is SGHDT and CDR2 YYEEEE. The trim removed 0 bases at V and 6 bases at J, leaving 3 bases unmatched.

This clone was counted at least ten times. This chain joins TRBV7-9 and TRBJ2-2; maybe TRBD2 (5 bases). Trimming stripped 6 bases from V and 10 bases from J, with 12 bases between. The CDR3 consists of 12 residues. Germline-derived CDR1 and CDR2 are SEHNR and FQNEAQ (reference sequence). In DNA, the CDR3 is TGTGCCAGCAGATCACTAGAGTCGGAGCTGTTTTTT. As protein: CASRSLESELFF.

V and J are TRBV28 and TRBJ1-4, with a tentative D call TRBD1 (6 bases). Looked up from germline, CDR1 is MDHEN and CDR2 is SYDVKM. This CDR3 has 15 residues. Trimming pared 4 bases from V and 2 bases from J, leaving 11 bases between. CDR3 in DNA: TGTGCCAGCAGTTCATCAGGGGCGACTAATGAAAAACTGTTTTTT. Its translation: CASSSSGATNEKLFF.

The rearrangement joins TRBV7-8 to TRBJ2-1, with 7 bases fitting TRBD1. Germline V gene lookup returns CDR1 SGHVS and CDR2 FQNEAQ. V was clipped by 1 base and J by 8 bases; unmatched bases: 5. The CDR3 is 14 residues long. CDR3 amino acids: CASSLGGQVYEQFF. The CDR3 nucleotides read TGTGCCAGCAGCTTAGGAGGACAGGTCTATGAGCAGTTCTTC.

This clone was found a few times. Lacking the conserved final phenylalanine or tryptophan, this CDR3 likely reflects a read error. The DNA is omitted, as the CDR3 cannot be located on it reliably, and the CDR3 follows TCRdb's listing. CDR3 amino acids: CASSPGLD. The chain couples TRBV11-3 to TRBJ1-1. The CDR3 is 8 amino acids in total, end residues counted. The germline V gene has CDR1 SGHNT and CDR2 YENEEA.

This clone appeared once. Given a much more abundant clone one base away, this may be a read error. The chain couples TRBV28 to TRBJ2-7, with D maybe TRBD1 (6 bases). CDR3 length equals 14 residues. The germline CDR1 and CDR2 sequences are MDHEN and SYDVKM. Trimming removed 4 bases at V and 0 bases at J, with 10 bases between. CDR3 in amino acids: CASSYGQRSYEQYF. DNA for the CDR3: TGTGCCAGCAGTTACGGACAGCGCTCCTACGAGCAGTACTTC.

The chain joins TRBV7-9 to TRBJ1-4; 8 nucleotides line up with TRBD1. This CDR3 has 15 amino acids. The V gene's germline CDR1 is SEHNR and CDR2 FQNEAQ (reference sequence). Germline trimming cut 5 bases from V and 7 bases from J; bases unmatched to any gene: 9. Here the CDR3 reads CASSPPTGGGEKLFF. CDR3 sequence (DNA): TGTGCCAGCAGCCCACCCACAGGGGGAGGTGAAAAACTGTTTTTT.

The table lists this clone with a few counts. The CDR3 loop reads CASSRGRQTLLSYNEQFF. CDR3 bases: TGTGCCAGCAGCCGCGGGAGGCAAACGTTATTATCCTACAATGAGCAGTTCTTC. This chain connects TRBV5-8 to TRBJ2-1; TRBD2 matches 8 bases. This CDR3 contains 18 residues. The ends lost 4 bases at V and 1 base at J; junction bases unmatched: 13. CDR1 and CDR2 (germline): SGHTS, YDEGEE.

This clone was picked up a small number of times. Within the sample, other DNA sequences also encode this same CDR3. This sequence joins TRBV7-9 and TRBJ2-3; 10 bases fit TRBD1. V lost 4 bases to trimming and J lost 4 bases; unmatched junction nucleotides: 2. The CDR3 totals 14 residues. Germline V gene lookup returns CDR1 SEHNR and CDR2 FQNEAQ (reference sequence). Here the CDR3 reads CASSSGQGADTQYF. CDR3 nucleotide sequence: TGTGCCAGCAGCTCCGGACAGGGGGCAGATACGCAGTATTTT.

CDR3 bases: TGTGCCAGCAGTTACGCGGGACGGGGGGGCTACGAGCAGTACTTC. Amino acid sequence: CASSYAGRGGYEQYF. This sequence joins TRBV6-5 and TRBJ2-7; 8 bases are shared with TRBD2. CDR3 length equals 15 residues. V lost 2 bases and J lost 3; bases outside the gene matches: 6. Per the germline V gene, CDR1 is MNHEY and CDR2 is SVGAGI.

The chain is built from TRBV14 and TRBJ2-7; possible D gene TRBD1, 5 bases. CDR3 length: 13 residues. Germline assignment: CDR1 SGHDN and CDR2 FVKESK. V was trimmed by 1 base and J by 5 bases, leaving 9 bases between them. The CDR3 coding sequence is TGTGCCAGCAGCCAAGTGGGGCCCGACGAGCAGTACTTC. As protein: CASSQVGPDEQYF.

The genes are TRBV5-6 and TRBJ1-1; no clear D gene. The CDR3 consists of 17 residues. V was trimmed by 1 base and J by 1 base, leaving 17 bases between them. Germline CDR1 and CDR2: SGHDT and YYEEEE. This CDR3 reads CASSLLDGVKGNTEAFF. The CDR3 nucleotides read TGTGCCAGCAGCTTGCTGGACGGCGTGAAAGGGAACACTGAAGCTTTCTTT.

The rearrangement uses TRBV19 and TRBJ2-6, with a tentative D call TRBD1 (6 bases). The V gene lost 6 bases and the J gene lost 0 bases, with 15 bases spanning the gap. The CDR3 totals 17 residues. The germline V gene has CDR1 LNHDA and CDR2 SQIVND (reference sequence). For the CDR3, the DNA is TGTGCCAGTAGCGCCTTCCAGGGGAACTCTGGGGCCAACGTCCTGACTTTC. Protein: CASSAFQGNSGANVLTF. The entire variable domain, with the rest obtained from reference TRBV19 and TRBJ2-6, is as follows: DGGITQSPKYLFRKEGQNVTLSCEQNLNHDAMYWYRQDPGQGLRLIYYSQIVNDFQKGDIAEGYSVSREKKESFPLTVTSAQKNPTAFYLCASSAFQGNSGANVLTFGAGSRLTVL.

There are a few counts of this clone. The chain employs TRBV5-8 and TRBJ1-2; 7 bases fit TRBD1. V shed 1 base and J 8 bases; nucleotides not matched to a gene: 8. Germline V lookup: CDR1 SGHTS, CDR2 YDEGEE. The CDR3 sequence is 14 residues long. CDR3 amino acids: CASSLQQGLEGYTF. The CDR3 coding sequence is TGTGCCAGCAGCTTGCAACAGGGGCTAGAGGGCTACACCTTC.

The chain links TRBV28 to TRBJ2-7, with D perhaps matching TRBD2 (6 bases). Between the trimmed V and J ends, which lost 3 bases and 2 bases, there was a span of 14 bases. This CDR3 is 15 amino acids long. The germline V gene has CDR1 MDHEN and CDR2 SYDVKM. The CDR3 nucleotides read TGTGCCAGCAGTTTTTACTTAGCGGAGGCCTACGAGCAGTACTTC. Translating it yields CASSFYLAEAYEQYF.

For this clone: At the DNA level, this CDR3 is encoded by other sequences in the same sample as well. This chain uses TRBV6-5 with TRBJ1-3; possibly TRBD1 for D (5 bases). Germline CDR1 and CDR2: MNHEY and SVGAGI. V was clipped by 2 bases and J by 1 base, with 6 bases between them. The CDR3 totals 14 residues. The CDR3 coding sequence is TGTGCCAGCAGTTACGGGGGGTCTGGAAACACCATATATTTT. It codes for CASSYGGSGNTIYF.

This clone was observed at least ten times. CDR3 sequence reads: CASSPRSGNTIYF. In nucleotides, the CDR3 is TGTGCCAGCAGCCCTAGGTCTGGAAACACCATATATTTT. The chain couples TRBV7-2 to TRBJ1-3; D remains ambiguous. Germline lookup yields CDR1 SGHTA and CDR2 FQGNSA. V dropped 5 bases and J dropped 1 base, with 6 bases sitting between them. There are 13 residues in the CDR3. The full variable domain, in which reference TRBV7-2 and TRBJ1-3 provide the parts outside the CDR3, is GAGVSQSPSNKVTEKGKDVELRCDPISGHTALYWYRQSLGQGLEFLIYFQGNSAPDKSGLPSDRFSAERTGGSVSTLTIQRTQQEDSAVYLCASSPRSGNTIYFGEGSWLTVV.

This clone was detected once. The same CDR3 arises from other DNA sequences in this sample as well. V and J are TRBV28 and TRBJ1-2, with 7 bases that match TRBD1. CDR1 and CDR2 from the germline V gene are MDHEN and SYDVKM. The V segment lost 7 bases and the J segment 2 bases; nucleotides outside the gene matches: 4. The CDR3 is 13 residues long. This CDR3 is CASKTTGNYGYTF. The CDR3 region has the DNA TGTGCCAGCAAAACGACAGGGAACTATGGCTACACCTTC.

In this sample, this clone turned up a few times. The V gene is TRBV27, the J gene TRBJ1-6; D gene uncertain. V dropped 6 bases and J dropped 7 bases, with 13 bases sitting between them. The V gene's germline CDR1 is MNHEY and CDR2 SMNVEV (reference sequence). There are 14 residues in the CDR3. For the CDR3, the DNA is TGTGCCAGCAGGGACCCGGAGGTGAATTCACCCCTCCACTTT. Translation: CASRDPEVNSPLHF.

This chain links TRBV28 with TRBJ2-2; TRBD2 might be the D (5 bases). CDR1 is MDHEN, CDR2 SYDVKM, per germline. The CDR3 has 14 residues. V gave up 4 bases and J gave up 0 bases, with 6 bases separating them. CDR3: CASSSTTNTGELFF. CDR3 in DNA: TGTGCCAGCAGTTCGACTACGAACACCGGGGAGCTGTTTTTT.